This TCR beta chain was profiled in a study of T cell responses to AZD1222 COVID-19 vaccine. Clones were read by immunoSEQ multiplex PCR, and TCRdb kept only the in-frame ones, dropping some. This sample carries over 50,000 clones, roughly nine tenths of them seen once, and the ten largest clones take approximately 14%. The ends were cut back, 0 bases at V and 0 bases at J, with 10 bases in the middle. Germline V gene data show CDR1 as SGHRS and CDR2 as YFSETQ. The CDR3 is 16 residues long. The sample here was peripheral blood, taken 28 days after the second AZD1222 dose. This receptor was identified in an adult who received the AZD1222 COVID-19 vaccine. V gene TRBV5-1 combines with J gene TRBJ1-3; D remains unclear. The DNA for the CDR3 is TGCGCCAGCAGCTTGGCAGGCGCCAGCTCTGGAAACACCATATATTTT. The encoded protein is CASSLAGASSGNTIYF.